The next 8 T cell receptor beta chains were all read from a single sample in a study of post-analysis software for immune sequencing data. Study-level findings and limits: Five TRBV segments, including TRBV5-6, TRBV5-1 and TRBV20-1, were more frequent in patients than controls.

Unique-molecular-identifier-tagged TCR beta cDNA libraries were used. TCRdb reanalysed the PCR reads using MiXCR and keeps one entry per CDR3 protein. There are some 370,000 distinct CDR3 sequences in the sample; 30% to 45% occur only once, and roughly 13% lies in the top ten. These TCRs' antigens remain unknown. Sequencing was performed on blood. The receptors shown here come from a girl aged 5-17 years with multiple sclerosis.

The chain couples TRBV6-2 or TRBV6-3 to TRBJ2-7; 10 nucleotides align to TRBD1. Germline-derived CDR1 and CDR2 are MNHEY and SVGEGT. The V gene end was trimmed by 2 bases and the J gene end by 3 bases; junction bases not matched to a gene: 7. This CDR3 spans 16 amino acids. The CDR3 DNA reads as TGTGCCAGCAGTTACCCTGGGACAGGGGAAATCTACGAGCAGTACTTC. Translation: CASSYPGTGEIYEQYF.

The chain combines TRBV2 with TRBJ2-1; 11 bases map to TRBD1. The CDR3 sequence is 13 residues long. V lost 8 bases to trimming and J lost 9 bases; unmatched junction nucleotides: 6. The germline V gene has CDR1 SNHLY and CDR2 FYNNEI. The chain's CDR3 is CASWRTGGTEQFF. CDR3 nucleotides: TGTGCCAGCTGGCGGACAGGGGGCACTGAGCAGTTCTTC.

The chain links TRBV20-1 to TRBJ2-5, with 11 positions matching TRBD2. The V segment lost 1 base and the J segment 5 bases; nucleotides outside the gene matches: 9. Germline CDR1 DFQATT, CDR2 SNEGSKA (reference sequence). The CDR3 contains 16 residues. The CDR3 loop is CSARGASGGRWETQYF. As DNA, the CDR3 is TGCAGTGCTAGAGGAGCTAGCGGGGGGAGATGGGAGACCCAGTACTTC.

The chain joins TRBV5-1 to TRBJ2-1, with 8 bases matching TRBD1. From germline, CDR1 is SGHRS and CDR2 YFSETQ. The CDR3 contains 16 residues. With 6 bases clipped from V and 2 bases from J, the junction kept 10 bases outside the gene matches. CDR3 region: CASKGSGGATYNEQFF. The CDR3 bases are TGCGCCAGCAAGGGCTCAGGGGGCGCAACCTACAATGAGCAGTTCTTC.

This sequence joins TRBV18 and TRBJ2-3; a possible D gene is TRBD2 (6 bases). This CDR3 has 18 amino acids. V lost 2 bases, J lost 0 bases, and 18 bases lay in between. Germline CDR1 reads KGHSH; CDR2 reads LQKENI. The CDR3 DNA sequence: TGTGCCAGCTCACCAAAGGTGTCAACGGGAGCTAGCACAGATACGCAGTATTTT. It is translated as CASSPKVSTGASTDTQYF.

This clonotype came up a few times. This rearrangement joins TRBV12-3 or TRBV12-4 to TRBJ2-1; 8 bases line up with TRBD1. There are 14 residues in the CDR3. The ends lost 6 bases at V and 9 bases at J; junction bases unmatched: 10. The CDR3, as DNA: TGTGCCAGCAGCTCGGACAGGGTGAAACCTGAGCAGTTCTTC. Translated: CASSSDRVKPEQFF.

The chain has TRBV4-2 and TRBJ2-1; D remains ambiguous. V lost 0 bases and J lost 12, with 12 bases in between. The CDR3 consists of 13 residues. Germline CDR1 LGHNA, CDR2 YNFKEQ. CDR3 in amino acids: CASSQDTLGWQFF. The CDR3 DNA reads TGTGCCAGCAGCCAAGATACCCTCGGATGGCAGTTCTTC.

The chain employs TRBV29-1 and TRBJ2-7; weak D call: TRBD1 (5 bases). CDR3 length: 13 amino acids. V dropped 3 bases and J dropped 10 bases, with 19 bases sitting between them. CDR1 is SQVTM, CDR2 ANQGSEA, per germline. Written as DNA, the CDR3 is TGCAGCGTTGAGCCAAATCAGGGTCGCGAACAGTACTTC. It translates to CSVEPNQGREQYF.